This is a list of T cell receptor beta chains from one sample in a study of shared clonotypes between healthy human individuals. Method: immunoSEQ multiplex PCR; TCRdb's copy keeps in-frame clones and lacks some. The data contain 2 million to 2.5 million clones, around 96% of them singletons. Sequencing used naive CD8+ T cells sorted from blood. These receptors came from a man younger than 30 in good health. The CDR3 runs from the conserved cysteine through the conserved F or W. D genes are given only for firm matches. Clone size is shown for a subset of rows, as once, few, many or a class of expanded clone.

TRBJ1-2 - TRBV6-6 TRBD1 TGTGCCAGCAGTTTAACAGGGGTTACCTATGGCTACACCTTC CASSLTGVTYGYTF
TRBJ2-1 - TRBV30 - TGTGCCTGGAGTGTACTTGGGGGGCAGTTCTTC CAWSVLGGQFF
TRBJ2-7 - TRBV13 TRBD2 TGTGCCAGCAGCTTGACTAGCGGGGGGGCGACCTACGAGCAGTACTTC CASSLTSGGATYEQYF
TRBJ2-1 - TRBV6-5 - TGTGCCAGCAGTTACGGGGGGCAAGGAGCCTACAATGAGCAGTTCTTC CASSYGGQGAYNEQFF
TRBJ2-7 - TRBV5-1 - TGCGCCAGCAGCTTAACAGGGGACTCCGCCTACGAGCAGTACTTC CASSLTGDSAYEQYF
TRBJ2-1 - TRBV19 - TGTGCCAGTAGTATAACCCGGGAGTCAGATGAGCAGTTCTTC CASSITRESDEQFF
TRBJ2-3 - TRBV9 TRBD2 TGTGCCAGCAGCGTAGTGACTAGCGGCACAGATACGCAGTATTTT CASSVVTSGTDTQYF
TRBJ1-2 - TRBV27 - TGTGCCAGCAGTTTCCGGGACACCTTGAGTTATGGCTACACCTTC CASSFRDTLSYGYTF
TRBJ2-2 - TRBV10-1 - TGCGCCAGCAGTCCCGTTGGGGACAAATGGACCGGGGAGCTGTTTTTT CASSPVGDKWTGELFF
TRBJ2-3 - TRBV5-1 - TGCGCCAGCAGCTCATCGGACTCTATCACAGATACGCAGTATTTT CASSSSDSITDTQYF
TRBJ2-5 - TRBV29-1 - TGCAGCGTTGATTTAGCGCGAGGAGGGGAAGAGACCCAGTACTTC CSVDLARGGEETQYF
TRBJ2-1 - TRBV27 TRBD2 TGTGCCAGCAGTTCCGGACTAGGAAGGAATGAGCAGTTCTTC CASSSGLGRNEQFF
TRBJ2-5 - TRBV14 - TGTGCCAGCAGCCAAGGCCCAGCTGGGGCGTTTGAGGGCCAGTACTTC CASSQGPAGAFEGQYF
TRBJ1-5 - TRBV16 - TGTGCCAGCAGCCAAATAGACACTAGCAATCAGCCCCAGCATTTT CASSQIDTSNQPQHF
TRBJ1-2 - TRBV25-1 - TGTGCCAGCACCCCCGGGGGAGACTATGGCTACACCTTC CASTPGGDYGYTF
TRBJ2-2 - TRBV9 - TGTGCCAGCAGCGTAGCACCACCGAACACCGGGGAGCTGTTTTTT CASSVAPPNTGELFF
TRBJ2-7 - TRBV9 TRBD1 TGTGCCAGCAGCGTGGGTGGGGGACAGGGGACGTGGGAGCAGTACTTC CASSVGGGQGTWEQYF
TRBJ2-2 - TRBV28 - TGTGCCAGCAGTTTTGACCTCAACGCGAACACCGGGGAGCTGTTTTTT CASSFDLNANTGELFF
TRBJ2-3 - TRBV2 TRBD2 TGTGCCAGCAGGGGACTAGAAGGGATCACAGATACGCAGTATTTT CASRGLEGITDTQYF
TRBJ1-1 - TRBV4-1 - TGCGCCAGCAGCCAACTCGGGAACACTGAAGCTTTCTTT CASSQLGNTEAFF
TRBJ1-1 - TRBV11-3 - TGTGCCAGCAGCTCTTCCGGGACACCCGAAGCTTTCTTT CASSSSGTPEAFF
TRBJ2-3 - TRBV7-3 - TGTGCCAGCAGCTCACGGACAGGCACAGATACGCAGTATTTT CASSSRTGTDTQYF
TRBJ2-5 - TRBV7-9 - TGTGCCAACAGCTTAGAGGGATGGGAGACCCAGTACTTC CANSLEGWETQYF
TRBJ2-3 - TRBV28 - TGTGCCAGCAGTTTATTGCGGGGCGCAGATACGCAGTATTTT CASSLLRGADTQYF
TRBJ2-7 - TRBV5-6 - TGTGCCAGCAGCTTGTTTATCGGCGAGCAGTACTTC CASSLFIGEQYF
TRBJ2-7 - TRBV10-3 - TGTGCCATCAGGGGACCCGCATCCTACGAGCAGTACTTC CAIRGPASYEQYF
TRBJ2-7 - TRBV30 - TGTGCCTGGAGTGTAGGAATCCACGAGCAGTACTTC CAWSVGIHEQYF
TRBJ2-5 - TRBV7-8 TRBD2 TGTGCCAGCAGCTTATTTCTAGCGGGGGTGGAAGAGACCCAGTACTTC CASSLFLAGVEETQYF
TRBJ1-2 - TRBV5-6 - TGTGCCAGCAGCTCCCCAGAGGGTCGTGGCATCTATGGCTACACCTTC CASSSPEGRGIYGYTF
TRBJ2-7 once TRBV9 TRBD2 TGTGCCAGCAGTGAAAGACTAGCGGGGGACCACGAGCAGTACTTC CASSERLAGDHEQYF
TRBJ1-1 - TRBV30 TRBD1 TGTGCCTGGAGACGGACAGGGGGAATTGGTAGCACTGAAGCTTTCTTT CAWRRTGGIGSTEAFF
TRBJ2-7 - TRBV27 TRBD2 TGTGCCAGCAGTTTCGAAGCGGGGGGGCCGTCCTACGAGCAGTACTTC CASSFEAGGPSYEQYF
TRBJ2-7 - TRBV30 - TGTGCCTGGAGTGACAGACAGACCTACGAGCAGTACTTC CAWSDRQTYEQYF
TRBJ1-1 - TRBV13 - TGTGCCAGCAGCTATGACAGAAACACTGAAGCTTTCTTT CASSYDRNTEAFF
TRBJ2-3 - TRBV9 - TGTGCCAGCAGCGCCCCCGGGATCTGGGATACGCAGTATTTT CASSAPGIWDTQYF
TRBJ1-1 - TRBV13 - TGTGCCAGCAGCAGGGCGGGGAACACTGAAGCTTTCTTT CASSRAGNTEAFF
TRBJ2-7 - TRBV9 - TGTGCCAGCAGCGTAGGCAGGCGGTCTGACGAGCAGTACTTC CASSVGRRSDEQYF
TRBJ1-1 - TRBV27 - TGTGCCAGCAGTTTATCGATGGGTAGCCTGACTGAAGCTTTCTTT CASSLSMGSLTEAFF
TRBJ2-3 - TRBV7-9 TRBD2 TGTGCCAGCAGCTATCAAATCGGGGGGAGCACAGATACGCAGTATTTT CASSYQIGGSTDTQYF
TRBJ2-1 - TRBV7-9 TRBD1 TGTGCCAGCAGCTTAGCGCTCCGGGGACAGGAAGTCTACAATGAGCAGTTCTTC CASSLALRGQEVYNEQFF
TRBJ2-3 - TRBV30 - TGTGCCTGGAATGGCGGAGCGGGCATGGATACGCAGTATTTT CAWNGGAGMDTQYF
TRBJ2-7 - TRBV6-1 TRBD2 TGTGCCAGCAGACAGGGTAGCGGGAGTTCCTACGAGCAGTACTTC CASRQGSGSSYEQYF
TRBJ2-2 - TRBV7-9 TRBD2 TGTGCCAGCAGCTTAACTAGCGGAACCGGGGAGCTGTTTTTT CASSLTSGTGELFF
TRBJ2-3 - TRBV27 - TGTGCCAGCAGACCGAGGGGGGGGCCTGATACGCAGTATTTT CASRPRGGPDTQYF
TRBJ1-6 - TRBV6-5 - TGTGCCAGCAGTTACTCGAGAGAGGGGGGTAGCCCCCTCCACTTT CASSYSREGGSPLHF